Following are 8 T cell receptor beta chains from one sample sequenced in a study of T cells in Graves' hyperthyroidism and ophthalmopathy. From RNA transcripts, TCR beta CDR3 regions were amplified. A set of HTBI primers served as the primers for a first-round RT-PCR of the TCR CDR3. TCRdb called the multiplex PCR reads again in MiXCR, with one record for every CDR3 protein. Of some 490,000 distinct CDR3 sequences in the sample, roughly a sixth are singletons; the top ten hold about 29%. Sequenced: blood. These receptors came from a woman younger than 45 with Graves' ophthalmopathy.

V is TRBV6-5 and J is TRBJ2-7; possibly TRBD2 for D (6 bases). Germline CDR1 MNHEY, CDR2 SVGAGI. V lost 2 bases, J lost 4 bases, and 18 bases lay in between. CDR3 length: 16 amino acids. DNA of the CDR3: TGTGCCAGCAGTTACGTGATGGGTCAGGGACTTTACGAGCAGTACTTC. The encoded protein is CASSYVMGQGLYEQYF.

This chain uses TRBV19 with TRBJ2-6, with D perhaps TRBD2 (7 bases). From germline, CDR1 is LNHDA and CDR2 SQIVND (reference sequence). The CDR3 totals 16 residues. V was shortened by 7 bases and J by 2 bases, with 15 bases between the two germline ends. This chain's CDR3 is CASTLLGGPGANVLTF. The DNA of the CDR3 is TGTGCCAGTACCCTATTGGGGGGGCCTGGGGCCAACGTCCTGACTTTC.

This clonotype occurred many times. The CDR3 is CASSPEPFSYNEQFF. The CDR3 DNA is TGTGCCAGCAGCCCCGAACCATTCTCCTACAATGAGCAGTTCTTC. J is TRBJ2-1 and V is TRBV5-4, with D hard to call. The CDR3 contains 15 residues. V was clipped by 4 bases and J by 0 bases, with 11 bases between them. Per germline, CDR1 SGHNT and CDR2 YYREEE (reference sequence).

This clonotype came up a few times. The chain recombines TRBV27 with TRBJ2-7; possibly TRBD1 for D (7 bases). This CDR3 has 17 residues. Germline loops: CDR1 MNHEY, CDR2 SMNVEV (reference sequence). V lost 2 bases, J lost 7 bases, and 24 bases lay in between. CDR3 DNA sequence: TGTGCCAGCAGTTTAGTTCGTGGACAGGAGGGCGTCGAGGAGCAGTACTTC. Protein product: CASSLVRGQEGVEEQYF.

This clonotype was counted only a few times. The rearrangement joins TRBV27 to TRBJ2-5, with a possible D match to TRBD1 (6 bases). Germline CDR1 is MNHEY and CDR2 is SMNVEV (reference sequence). The length of the CDR3 is 15 residues. The V and J ends lost 5 bases and 2 bases respectively, with 15 bases between them. CDR3 loop: CASSRLQGIQETQYF. Written as DNA, the CDR3 is TGTGCCAGCAGTAGATTACAGGGAATACAAGAGACCCAGTACTTC.

The chain has TRBV20-1 and TRBJ1-5; maybe TRBD1 (5 bases). Germline lookup yields CDR1 DFQATT and CDR2 SNEGSKA (reference sequence). Trimming removed 2 bases at V and 0 bases at J, with 11 bases between. The CDR3 extends over 15 amino acids. The CDR3 loop reads CSARHGAGSNQPQHF. Written as DNA, the CDR3 is TGCAGTGCTAGACACGGGGCGGGTAGCAATCAGCCCCAGCATTTT.

The V call is TRBV3-1, the J call TRBJ2-7, with 12 bases aligning to TRBD1. Unmatched junction bases numbered 11, after V lost 5 bases and J lost 9 bases. The CDR3 has 15 residues. Germline V CDR1 and CDR2: LGHDT, YNNKEL (reference sequence). The CDR3 DNA sequence: TGTGCCAGCAGCTACGGGGACAGGGGGCTAGCGGGGCAGTACTTC. Translating it yields CASSYGDRGLAGQYF.

This clonotype was counted ten times or more. This chain joins TRBV20-1 and TRBJ2-7, with TRBD2 matching over 9 bases. Germline trimming cut 0 bases from V and 4 bases from J; bases unmatched to any gene: 10. This CDR3 region has 16 residues. Germline assignment: CDR1 DFQATT and CDR2 SNEGSKA (reference sequence). CDR3 coding DNA: TGCAGTGCTAGAGATTCCTCGCGCGGGAGGGCTTACGAGCAGTACTTC. Translation gives CSARDSSRGRAYEQYF.